The rows below give T cell receptor beta chains drawn from one sample of a study of blood T cell repertoires in COVID-19. Sequenced by immunoSEQ multiplex PCR; TCRdb stores in-frame clones only, minus some. The top ten clones hold about a sixth of a sample with some 140,000 clones, around 84% of them seen once. The specimen sequenced was peripheral blood. The receptors here all came from an elderly woman with acute or convalescent COVID-19. Both conserved end residues are part of each CDR3. D genes are given only for firm matches. Clone size is stated in some rows and not others, as once, few, many or a class when expanded.

v_call	j_call	d_call	clone_size	cdr3_nt	cdr3_aa
TRBV29-1	TRBJ1-3	TRBD1	few	TGCAGCGTTCGGACAGGCGAGAGCTCTGGAAACACCATATATTTT	CSVRTGESSGNTIYF
TRBV19	TRBJ1-1	NA	NA	TGTGCCAGTAGTATGACACCTGGGGGGACTGAAGCTTTCTTT	CASSMTPGGTEAFF
TRBV11-2	TRBJ1-2	TRBD1	NA	TGTGCCAGCAGCCCCGACAGGGGGCCACTTGGCTACACCTTC	CASSPDRGPLGYTF
TRBV6-6	TRBJ1-1	NA	once	TGTGCCAGCAGTTACTCCCCGGGGTTAAGTGAAGCTTTCTTT	CASSYSPGLSEAFF
TRBV6-6	TRBJ1-4	TRBD1	NA	TGTGCCAGCAACCCATCCACAGGGGCCAATAATGAAAAACTGTTTTTT	CASNPSTGANNEKLFF
TRBV6-5	TRBJ2-3	TRBD1	NA	TGTGCCAGCAGTCCCACGGGACAGGGGACCGGTACGCAGTATTTT	CASSPTGQGTGTQYF
TRBV2	TRBJ1-2	NA	NA	TGTGCCAGCAGGGACAATAACTATGGCTACACCTTC	CASRDNNYGYTF
TRBV10-2	TRBJ2-5	TRBD2	NA	TGCGCCAGCAGTGAGGAGGCGGGGGGGCGCGGGACCCAGTACTTC	CASSEEAGGRGTQYF
TRBV30	TRBJ2-5	TRBD1	few	TGTGCCTGGAGTCCCGTAGGCGGCAGGGGGAGAGAGACCCAGTACTTC	CAWSPVGGRGRETQYF
TRBV16	TRBJ2-3	NA	NA	TGTGCCAGCAGCCAAAAGTTTGGCAGCACAGATACGCAGTATTTT	CASSQKFGSTDTQYF
TRBV6-2/TRBV6-3	TRBJ2-5	TRBD2	NA	TGTGCCAGCAGCACTTTACATAGCGGGAGGGCCGAGGAGACCCAGTACTTC	CASSTLHSGRAEETQYF
TRBV7-9	TRBJ2-1	NA	NA	TGTGCCAGTTCAACTGGGGCGGGGCCGGCCTCCTACAATGAGCAGTTCTTC	CASSTGAGPASYNEQFF
TRBV6-5	TRBJ1-1	TRBD1	NA	TGTGCCAGCACCCGAGGACAGGGGGAGAACACTGAAGCTTTCTTT	CASTRGQGENTEAFF
TRBV6-5	TRBJ1-2	NA	NA	TGTGCCAGCAGTTACCCGAGGGGGGGGAGCTATGGCTACACCTTC	CASSYPRGGSYGYTF
TRBV2	TRBJ2-7	NA	NA	TGTGCCAGCAGTGATCTCTGGGGAGGTGGGGAGCAGTACTTC	CASSDLWGGGEQYF
TRBV4-3	TRBJ2-3	TRBD2	NA	TGCGCCAGCAGCCAAGAAAACCGCGGGGGGGCGGATACGCAGTATTTT	CASSQENRGGADTQYF
TRBV6-5	TRBJ1-4	NA	NA	TGTGCCAGCCTAAGGTCAGGGGAAAAACTGTTTTTT	CASLRSGEKLFF
TRBV7-6	TRBJ1-6	NA	NA	TGTGCCAGCAGCTTAGAAACAGGGTTAAGGTCACCCCTCCACTTT	CASSLETGLRSPLHF
TRBV19	TRBJ1-5	NA	NA	TGTGCCAGTAGTGAGGCACCCCGACGCAATCAGCCCCAGCATTTT	CASSEAPRRNQPQHF
TRBV6-1	TRBJ2-3	NA	NA	TGTGCCAGCAGTGAAGGGGGACACCCCACAGATACGCAGTATTTT	CASSEGGHPTDTQYF
TRBV30	TRBJ1-2	TRBD1	NA	TGTGCCTGGAGCCATACAGGGGTCTATGGCTACACCTTC	CAWSHTGVYGYTF
TRBV6-5	TRBJ2-3	NA	NA	TGTGCCAGCAGAAGTAGCGGAGTTACAGATACGCAGTATTTT	CASRSSGVTDTQYF
TRBV5-4	TRBJ1-4	TRBD1	few	TGTGCCAGCAGCTTGGACGGACAGGGGCATGAAAAACTGTTTTTT	CASSLDGQGHEKLFF
TRBV29-1	TRBJ2-3	TRBD1	NA	TGCAGCGTCGATCTGGGACAGGGAGATACGCAGTATTTT	CSVDLGQGDTQYF
TRBV3-1/TRBV3-2	TRBJ1-1	NA	NA	TGTGCCAGCAGCCAAGATAGTAGAGGGTTCGCAGCTTTCTTT	CASSQDSRGFAAFF
TRBV9	TRBJ1-1	NA	NA	TGTGCCAGCAGCGTATTGGGTGTAGGGGATAACACTGAAGCTTTCTTT	CASSVLGVGDNTEAFF
TRBV6-1	TRBJ1-5	NA	NA	TGTGCCAGCAGTGAAGCGAGTCGTGGACACTTGCCCCAGCATTTT	CASSEASRGHLPQHF
TRBV4-3	TRBJ2-3	TRBD1	NA	TGCGCCAGCAGCCAAGATCCGGACAGGGGGAGAACAGATACGCAGTATTTT	CASSQDPDRGRTDTQYF
TRBV4-3	TRBJ2-1	TRBD2	NA	TGCGCCAGCAGCCGCTACCTGGGCGGGGGGGCCGGCAATGAGCAGTTCTTC	CASSRYLGGGAGNEQFF
TRBV5-4	TRBJ1-2	NA	once	TGTGCCAGCAGGACCGGGACAACTAACTATGGCTACACCTTC	CASRTGTTNYGYTF
TRBV5-1	TRBJ2-1	TRBD2	NA	TGCGCCAGCAGCCGTTTAGGGACTAGCGGCGGGAATGAGCAGTTCTTC	CASSRLGTSGGNEQFF
TRBV24-1	TRBJ2-3	TRBD2	NA	TGTGCCACCAGTGATCGGCGGGAGCAAGATACGCAGTATTTT	CATSDRREQDTQYF
TRBV7-8	TRBJ2-7	TRBD1	few	TGTGCCAGCAGCGGGACAGGGTTTGGCGAGCAGTACTTC	CASSGTGFGEQYF
TRBV5-1	TRBJ2-7	TRBD2	NA	TGCGCCAGCAGCTTCATTAGCGGGAGTATTAAATACGAGCAGTACTTC	CASSFISGSIKYEQYF
TRBV29-1	TRBJ2-3	TRBD1	NA	TGCAGCGTTGAAGGCGTACAGGGGGCCGGGACAGATACGCAGTATTTT	CSVEGVQGAGTDTQYF
TRBV7-2	TRBJ2-1	TRBD2	NA	TGTGCCAGCGGCTTAGATCCGCCGGGACTAGCGGGGAATGAGCAGTTCTTC	CASGLDPPGLAGNEQFF
TRBV19	TRBJ1-1	NA	NA	TGTGCCAGTAGTATTGATTTCGGTTCCGCTTTCTTT	CASSIDFGSAFF